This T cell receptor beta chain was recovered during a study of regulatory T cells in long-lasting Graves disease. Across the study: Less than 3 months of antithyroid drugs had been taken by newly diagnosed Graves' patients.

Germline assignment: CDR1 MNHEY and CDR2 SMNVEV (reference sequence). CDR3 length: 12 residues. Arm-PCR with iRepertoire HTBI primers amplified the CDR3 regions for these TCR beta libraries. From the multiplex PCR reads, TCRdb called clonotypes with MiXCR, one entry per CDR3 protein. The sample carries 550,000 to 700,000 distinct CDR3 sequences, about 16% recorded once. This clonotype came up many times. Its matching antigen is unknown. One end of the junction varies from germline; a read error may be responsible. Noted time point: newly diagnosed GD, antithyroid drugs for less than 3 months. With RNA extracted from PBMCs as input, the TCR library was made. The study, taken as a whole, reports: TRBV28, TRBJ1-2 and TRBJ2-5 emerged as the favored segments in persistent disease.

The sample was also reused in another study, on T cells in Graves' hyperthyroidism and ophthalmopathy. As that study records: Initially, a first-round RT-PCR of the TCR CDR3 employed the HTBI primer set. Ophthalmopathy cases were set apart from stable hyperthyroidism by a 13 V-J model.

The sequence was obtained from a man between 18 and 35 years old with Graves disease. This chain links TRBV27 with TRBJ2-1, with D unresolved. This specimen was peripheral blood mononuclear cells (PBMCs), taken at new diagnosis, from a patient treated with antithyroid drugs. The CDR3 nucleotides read TGTGCCAGCCGTTTAGGGATGGATGAGCAGTTCTTC. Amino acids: CASRLGMDEQFF.